Here is one T cell receptor (beta chain) with its context. Its antigen is not identified. The data were obtained in a study of monozygotic twins with inflammatory bowel disease. TCRdb re-called the 5' RACE reads; every CDR3 protein appears as one record, without DNA. The data show approximately 400,000 distinct CDR3 sequences, and the top ten clones hold 2% to 2.5%. Study findings and constraints: What may have added variability to patient repertoires is that immunosuppressive treatments differed. Researchers report that IBD patients shared fewer clonotypes with others than healthy twins, especially amid disease activity.

CDR1 is LGHNA and CDR2 is YNFKEQ in the germline V gene. This CDR3 region has 15 residues. The sequence was collected from a human donor with ulcerative colitis or Crohn's disease, or a healthy co-twin of an affected twin (not recorded which). Sequenced material: blood. The chain employs TRBV4-2 and TRBJ2-7. Here the CDR3 reads CASSQDVSAYYEQYF.